This T cell receptor beta chain was captured by sequencing in a study of T cells in localized non-small cell lung cancer (dated by TCRdb to 2018 to 2020). For the wider study: The study examined T cell repertoires in under 300 patients with early-stage NSCLC and compared tumors with uninvolved tumor-adjacent lungs. The cohort was made up of around 250 treatment-naive NSCLC patients whose localized lung tumors had been resected. Of the NSCLC patients, over 120 were male and roughly 110 were female, and the mean age was approximately 66 years.

V drops 4 bases and J drops 2 bases, leaving 12 bases in between. The CDR3 runs 15 amino acids, cysteine and phenylalanine included. This entry keeps only the CDR3 DNA: 45 bases, framed from base 1. Sequences SGHNT (CDR1) and YENEEA (CDR2) are obtained from the germline V gene. Worth noting for this clone: Its specific antigen is unknown. There are no base qualities to consult, and no much larger clone falls within one base.

Overall study results and their limits: Uninvolved tumor-adjacent lung showed the highest T cell clonality, higher than tumor, which suggests more focused antigenic responses in the uninvolved tumor-adjacent lung. Because the study design was exploratory, TCR variables were selected using unadjusted p-values without false-discovery rate correction. Longer overall survival was associated with higher T cell density in blood, whereas shorter survival was associated with higher clonality in adjacent lung. A median of 57 of the top 100 tumor clones turned up in the paired uninvolved adjacent lung, and under 30 of those clones also ranked among the top 100 of that same adjacent lung. Because multi-region sequencing of the tumors was not done, intratumor heterogeneity could not be ruled out.

The immunoSEQ Assay was used to sequence TCR beta CDR3 regions from DNA. The source study handled its data this way. To compute T cell density, TCR beta template counts were normalized to usable DNA, which was estimated by amplifying housekeeping genes. Richness was estimated with the preseqR package, extrapolating to 400,000 templates for PBMC samples and 120,000 templates for tissue samples. Clonality was calculated as one minus Pielou's evenness. To identify tissue-enriched TCRs, differential abundance testing was run on productive amino-acid clonotypes with a minimum total count of 5 and an alpha of 0.1. Repertoire overlap between compartments was quantified with the Jaccard Index and Morisita Overlap Index. TCR beta CDR3s were clustered by GLIPH together with public tetramer-defined viral CDR3s, and at least three viral sequences plus V-gene enrichment were required for viral motifs. In TCRdb, the immuneACCESS table is reduced to in-frame sequences with V and J assigned. These tables do not hold every clone; where another copy was compared, an unresolved V gene accounts for under half, and the others remain unexplained. V and J calls plus clone size are reproduced from that table; the DNA served to infer D and trimming. The sample records over a thousand clones, about 24% of which are singletons. The top ten constitute 15% to 20% of the sample.

Uninvolved adjacent lung was taken at least 2 cm from the tumor margin and confirmed free of atypia by two independent pathologists. At diagnosis, tumor, uninvolved tumor-adjacent lung and peripheral blood were collected and then preserved as a mix of FFPE and fresh-frozen material. The sequence joins TRBV11-3 to TRBJ2-1, with TRBD1 tentatively as D gene (6 bases match). This sequence originates from an older female donor with stage I squamous cell lung carcinoma. The specimen comprised normal lung tissue next to the tumor, sampled before any cancer treatment. The DNA is as follows: TGTGCCAGCAGCTCAAACAGGGAACCCTACAATGAGCAGTTCTTC. This gives the protein CASSSNREPYNEQFF.